The rows below give T cell receptor beta chains drawn from one sample of a study of shared clonotypes between healthy human individuals. TCRdb's table, derived via immunoSEQ multiplex PCR, lists solely in-frame clones and lacks some. The sample shows about 2.4 million clones, over 85% of them seen only once. Sample: naive CD4+ T cells from PBMCs. All receptors come from a young man in good health. Some clones in this sample may be carry-over from other donors' samples. Both conserved end residues are part of each CDR3. D genes are given only for firm matches. Not all rows give a size; the values are once, few, many and, for expanded clones, a class.

D: .
J: TRBJ2-5
V: TRBV4-2
size: .
DNA: TGTGCCAGCAGCCAAGCCCTCCCGGGAGTGGAGACCCAGTACTTC
CDR3: CASSQALPGVETQYF

D: TRBD2
J: TRBJ2-1
V: TRBV9
size: .
DNA: TGTGCCAGCAGCGTAGATCGGGGAGGGTACAATGAGCAGTTCTTC
CDR3: CASSVDRGGYNEQFF

D: TRBD1
J: TRBJ2-7
V: TRBV7-9
size: .
DNA: TGTGCCAGCAGCTGGGGGACAGGGGGCCAGAACGAGCAGTACTTC
CDR3: CASSWGTGGQNEQYF

D: TRBD2
J: TRBJ2-5
V: TRBV18
size: .
DNA: TGTGCCAGCTCTCCCGGACTAGCGGGGAGCGAGACCCAGTACTTC
CDR3: CASSPGLAGSETQYF

D: .
J: TRBJ2-3
V: TRBV7-9
size: .
DNA: TGTGCCAGCAGCCTCGGATCCCCAGATACGCAGTATTTT
CDR3: CASSLGSPDTQYF

D: TRBD2
J: TRBJ2-7
V: TRBV11-2
size: .
DNA: TGTGCCAGCAGCTTACGAGGCCTAGCGGGAGGGCCATCCTACGAGCAGTACTTC
CDR3: CASSLRGLAGGPSYEQYF

D: .
J: TRBJ1-1
V: TRBV28
size: .
DNA: TGTGCCAGCAGTTTACATAACAGGGTCCAAGGGGAAGCTTTCTTT
CDR3: CASSLHNRVQGEAFF

D: TRBD2
J: TRBJ2-1
V: TRBV2
size: .
DNA: TGTGCCAGCAGGCCGGGACTAGCGGGGGTAAGCTCCTACAATGAGCAGTTCTTC
CDR3: CASRPGLAGVSSYNEQFF

D: TRBD2
J: TRBJ2-1
V: TRBV11-2
size: .
DNA: TGTGCCAGCAGCCAGGGGATAATAGCGGGACCTGACAATGAGCAGTTCTTC
CDR3: CASSQGIIAGPDNEQFF

D: .
J: TRBJ1-1
V: TRBV6-1
size: .
DNA: TGTGCCAGCCTGATCAGGCCAGAGCACACTGAAGCTTTCTTT
CDR3: CASLIRPEHTEAFF

D: .
J: TRBJ1-2
V: TRBV18
size: .
DNA: TGTGCCAGCTCACCTGGGACGGGAGTGAGCTATGGCTACACCTTC
CDR3: CASSPGTGVSYGYTF

D: .
J: TRBJ1-1
V: TRBV6-1
size: .
DNA: TGTGCCAGCAGTGAAGGCGCTGGCAGGGGTCCTAACACTGAAGCTTTCTTT
CDR3: CASSEGAGRGPNTEAFF

D: .
J: TRBJ2-3
V: TRBV7-9
size: .
DNA: TGTGCCAGCAGCTCGCGGGCAGATACGCAGTATTTT
CDR3: CASSSRADTQYF

D: .
J: TRBJ1-2
V: TRBV7-3
size: .
DNA: TGTGCCAGCAGCTCCCGATCAGGGTCCGCTAACTATGGCTACACCTTC
CDR3: CASSSRSGSANYGYTF

D: .
J: TRBJ1-5
V: TRBV28
size: .
DNA: TGTGCCAGCAGTTTATCCTCATCGTCCGGGACACGGCGCGGCAATCAGCCCCAGCATTTT
CDR3: CASSLSSSSGTRRGNQPQHF

D: .
J: TRBJ2-1
V: TRBV18
size: .
DNA: TGTGCCAGCTCACCACTAGGAAGCGCCTTGAGCTCCTACAATGAGCAGTTCTTC
CDR3: CASSPLGSALSSYNEQFF

D: .
J: TRBJ2-3
V: TRBV9
size: .
DNA: TGTGCCAGCTCAGCGAGCACAGATACGCAGTATTTT
CDR3: CASSASTDTQYF

D: .
J: TRBJ1-6
V: TRBV27
size: .
DNA: TGTGCCAGCAGCCAAACCGGGACAAATAATTCACCCCTCCACTTT
CDR3: CASSQTGTNNSPLHF

D: .
J: TRBJ2-1
V: TRBV9
size: .
DNA: TGTGCCAGCAGCGCCACTTCGAGCTCCTACAATGAGCAGTTCTTC
CDR3: CASSATSSSYNEQFF

D: TRBD2
J: TRBJ2-7
V: TRBV5-1
size: .
DNA: TGCGCCAGCAGCTTGGAGGGCGGGAGTTCCCCTTGGGACTTC
CDR3: CASSLEGGSSPWDF

D: .
J: TRBJ2-5
V: TRBV5-5
size: .
DNA: TGTGCCAGCAGCTCCGGGGAGACCCAGTACTTC
CDR3: CASSSGETQYF

D: .
J: TRBJ1-1
V: TRBV7-8
size: .
DNA: TGTGCCAGCAGCTTAGTGCGGTTCACTGAAGCTTTCTTT
CDR3: CASSLVRFTEAFF

D: TRBD1
J: TRBJ1-5
V: TRBV28
size: few
DNA: TGTGCCAGCGGGACTGGACAGGGAAATCAGCCCCAGCATTTT
CDR3: CASGTGQGNQPQHF

D: TRBD1
J: TRBJ1-1
V: TRBV28
size: .
DNA: TGTGCCAGCAGCCGGGGACAGGGTTTAACTTTCTTT
CDR3: CASSRGQGLTFF

D: TRBD1
J: TRBJ2-6
V: TRBV7-8
size: .
DNA: TGTGCCAGCAGCACGACAGGGGCTAGCTCTGGGGCCAACGTCCTGACTTTC
CDR3: CASSTTGASSGANVLTF

D: TRBD1
J: TRBJ1-6
V: TRBV6-5
size: .
DNA: TGTGCCAGTAAGGGACAGGGAGAGTCACCCCTCCACTTT
CDR3: CASKGQGESPLHF

D: TRBD1
J: TRBJ2-7
V: TRBV27
size: .
DNA: TGTGCCAGCAGCCTTGAACGACAGGGGGCCCGGGAGCAGTACTTC
CDR3: CASSLERQGAREQYF

D: TRBD1
J: TRBJ2-3
V: TRBV6-4
size: .
DNA: TGTGCCAGCAGTCTGACAGGGAGTGATACGCAGTATTTT
CDR3: CASSLTGSDTQYF

D: .
J: TRBJ1-5
V: TRBV7-2
size: .
DNA: TGTGCCAGCAGCTTAGGCCAGGGCCAGCCCCAGCATTTT
CDR3: CASSLGQGQPQHF

D: .
J: TRBJ1-2
V: TRBV2
size: .
DNA: TGTGCCAGCAGTAACAGGGTGCTCTATGGCTACACCTTC
CDR3: CASSNRVLYGYTF

D: TRBD2
J: TRBJ2-1
V: TRBV9
size: .
DNA: TGTGCCAGCAGCTACCTAGCGGGAGAAGGGGATGAGCAGTTCTTC
CDR3: CASSYLAGEGDEQFF

D: .
J: TRBJ2-7
V: TRBV5-6
size: .
DNA: TGTGCCAGCACCCTGGGGATTTCGAATACCTACGAGCAGTACTTC
CDR3: CASTLGISNTYEQYF

D: TRBD2
J: TRBJ2-7
V: TRBV5-1
size: .
DNA: TGCGCCAGCAGTGGCACTAGCGGGCAAACCTACGAGCAGTACTTC
CDR3: CASSGTSGQTYEQYF

D: TRBD1
J: TRBJ1-5
V: TRBV28
size: .
DNA: TGTGCCAGCACAGACAGGGCCCCTGGCGTGAGCAATCAGCCCCAGCATTTT
CDR3: CASTDRAPGVSNQPQHF

D: TRBD2
J: TRBJ2-1
V: TRBV19
size: .
DNA: TGTGCCAGTAGTATTACGAGCGGGAGGGCGAATGAGCAGTTCTTC
CDR3: CASSITSGRANEQFF

D: .
J: TRBJ1-1
V: TRBV28
size: .
DNA: TGTGCCAGCAGCCTCCCGGGACATATGAACACTGAAGCTTTCTTT
CDR3: CASSLPGHMNTEAFF

D: .
J: TRBJ2-7
V: TRBV18
size: .
DNA: TGTGCCAGCTCACCAGAGCGGGCCGTATCCTACGAGCAGTACTTC
CDR3: CASSPERAVSYEQYF

D: TRBD1
J: TRBJ2-7
V: TRBV13
size: .
DNA: TGTGCCAGCAGAAAATCGGGACAGGGGCACGAGCAGTACTTC
CDR3: CASRKSGQGHEQYF

D: .
J: TRBJ1-1
V: TRBV5-1
size: few
DNA: TGCGCCAGCAGCTTGGATGGGGAGATCGGGAACACTGAAGCTTTCTTT
CDR3: CASSLDGEIGNTEAFF

D: .
J: TRBJ2-7
V: TRBV10-2
size: .
DNA: TGCGCCAGCAGTTATCTCTCCTACGAGCAGTACTTC
CDR3: CASSYLSYEQYF

D: TRBD1
J: TRBJ1-1
V: TRBV7-9
size: .
DNA: TGTGCCAGCAGCTTAGCGTGGACAGGGGGCGGAGCTTTCTTT
CDR3: CASSLAWTGGGAFF

D: .
J: TRBJ2-2
V: TRBV7-3
size: .
DNA: TGTGCCAGCAACCCGGGACCGGACACCGGGGAGCTGTTTTTT
CDR3: CASNPGPDTGELFF

D: TRBD2
J: TRBJ2-1
V: TRBV7-8
size: once
DNA: TGTGCCAGCAGCCGTACTAGCGGGAGGAATGAGCAGTTCTTC
CDR3: CASSRTSGRNEQFF

D: .
J: TRBJ2-7
V: TRBV19
size: .
DNA: TGTGCCAGTAAAGCAGCCCCCTGGGGCGAGCAGTACTTC
CDR3: CASKAAPWGEQYF

D: TRBD2
J: TRBJ2-1
V: TRBV5-4
size: .
DNA: TGTGCCAGCAGCATAGAACCGGGACTAGCGTCTTACAATGAGCAGTTCTTC
CDR3: CASSIEPGLASYNEQFF

D: .
J: TRBJ2-4
V: TRBV6-1
size: .
DNA: TGTGCCAGCAGTGAATCGGAGGGGGCTTTTGTGTACTTC
CDR3: CASSESEGAFVYF

D: .
J: TRBJ2-1
V: TRBV28
size: .
DNA: TGTGCCAGCAGTTTATCCGGGAGTCAGTTCTTC
CDR3: CASSLSGSQFF

D: .
J: TRBJ2-5
V: TRBV6-6
size: .
DNA: TGTGCCAGCAGTACATCCTGGTCCCGACCTTACTTC
CDR3: CASSTSWSRPYF

D: TRBD2
J: TRBJ2-1
V: TRBV4-3
size: .
DNA: TGCGCCAGCAGCCGGAATCAGGGACTAGCGGGAGGTAATGAGCAGTTCTTC
CDR3: CASSRNQGLAGGNEQFF

D: TRBD1
J: TRBJ2-3
V: TRBV7-3
size: .
DNA: TGTGCCAGCAGTCGCCAGGGGGCTAGGGGCACAGATACGCAGTATTTT
CDR3: CASSRQGARGTDTQYF

D: TRBD1
J: TRBJ1-4
V: TRBV9
size: .
DNA: TGTGCCAGCAGCGTAGTTAGACAGGGAGTTGAAAAACTGTTTTTT
CDR3: CASSVVRQGVEKLFF

D: .
J: TRBJ2-1
V: TRBV6-5
size: .
DNA: TGTGCCAGCAGTTACGGGCAGCACAATGAGCAGTTCTTC
CDR3: CASSYGQHNEQFF

D: .
J: TRBJ2-3
V: TRBV5-5
size: .
DNA: TGTGCCAGCAGCCGAACGGGGACCACAGATACGCAGTATTTT
CDR3: CASSRTGTTDTQYF

D: .
J: TRBJ1-2
V: TRBV7-8
size: .
DNA: TGTGCCAGCAGCTGGGGTCCAGACAAGGATGGCTACACCTTC
CDR3: CASSWGPDKDGYTF

D: TRBD1
J: TRBJ1-2
V: TRBV9
size: .
DNA: TGTGCCAGCAGCGTATTGGACAGGACGGATGGCTACACCTTC
CDR3: CASSVLDRTDGYTF

D: .
J: TRBJ1-2
V: TRBV18
size: .
DNA: TGTGCCAGCTCACCACCGGCTAAAATCTACTATGGCTACACCTTC
CDR3: CASSPPAKIYYGYTF